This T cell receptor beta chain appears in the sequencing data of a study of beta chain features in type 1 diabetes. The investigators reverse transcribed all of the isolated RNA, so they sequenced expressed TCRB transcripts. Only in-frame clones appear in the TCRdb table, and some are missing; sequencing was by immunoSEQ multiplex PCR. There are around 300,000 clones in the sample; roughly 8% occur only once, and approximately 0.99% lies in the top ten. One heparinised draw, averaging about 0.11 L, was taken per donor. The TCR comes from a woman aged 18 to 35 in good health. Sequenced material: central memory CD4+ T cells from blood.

The DNA of the CDR3 is TGCGCCAGCAAACCCCTCCCAGGCTCCAAGGAGACCCAGTACTTC. It codes for CASKPLPGSKETQYF. The V gene is TRBV5-1, the J gene TRBJ2-5; D call uncertain. The germline V and J ends were trimmed by 6 bases and 5 bases, with 20 bases remaining between them. The CDR3 extends over 15 amino acids. Germline loops: CDR1 SGHRS, CDR2 YFSETQ.